Listed below are T cell receptor beta chains from one sample, sequenced in a study of cytotoxic CD8 clonotypes in ibrutinib-treated CLL. Libraries were prepared by immunoSEQ multiplex PCR; TCRdb keeps only in-frame clonotypes and omits some of them. Of about 160,000 clones listed, roughly four fifths are singletons. Specimen: PBMCs, collected after 12 months of ibrutinib treatment. The origin of the receptors is a human donor with chronic lymphocytic leukemia. Both conserved end residues are trimmed from each CDR3.

v_call	cdr3_aa
TRBV4-1	ASSHPRVGNGYT
TRBV7-2	ASSSLYNEQF
TRBV28	ASSLPTGVGEQY
TRBV18	ASSLNKGSYEQY
TRBV28	ASSSGGRYEQY
TRBV5-5	ASSLQAVWDTEAF
TRBV7-8	ASSLAWTGEETQY
TRBV7-3	ASSQGLAGVTDTQY
TRBV23-1	ASSQSRKNEKLF
TRBV7-3	ASSPGGAGWSYEQY
TRBV23-1	ASSPRGTGAYNEQF
TRBV15	ATSRDWSSGNTIY
TRBV5-1	ASSLSPSPGRATEAF
TRBV2	ASSELGQRGQPQH
TRBV11-2	ASSWTTNLGNTIY
TRBV19	ASMRAGDYNEQF
TRBV27	ASSSTPGTWVYNEQF
TRBV7-3	ASSLYSGYNEQF
TRBV27	ASSPDRRPGTQY
TRBV4-2	ASSRTGESYNEQF
TRBV7-2	ASSLRGKYEQY
TRBV11-2	ASSLIYEQY
TRBV6-1	ASRDNDYGYT
TRBV18	ASSQKTSGRPSYNEQF
TRBV5-4	ASTLGGGLTSQVEQY
TRBV6-5	ASSYSGRLSGNTIY
TRBV28	ASKGQAYTGELF
TRBV7-8	ASSVPWGGADTQY
TRBV5-1	ASSLGVSGALRGTQY
TRBV21-1	ASSKVQGQGEKLF
TRBV15	ATSRLPRGQNTGELF
TRBV28	ASSFWRTGRRGGNQPQH
TRBV7-2	ASSLTAGWVPDTQY
TRBV6-6	ASSFQGYTGELF
TRBV18	ASSPSRFLEQY
TRBV7-3	ASSSGLALYNEQF